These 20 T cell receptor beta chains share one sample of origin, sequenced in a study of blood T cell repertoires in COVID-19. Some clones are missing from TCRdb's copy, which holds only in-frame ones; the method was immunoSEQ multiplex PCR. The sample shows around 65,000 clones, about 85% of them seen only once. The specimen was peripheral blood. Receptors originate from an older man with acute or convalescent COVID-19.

The DNA for the CDR3 is TGTGCCAGCAGTTTGGAGGGACAGGGGAATCAGCCCCAGCATTTT. Translating gives CASSLEGQGNQPQHF. The chain is built from TRBV28 and TRBJ1-5, with TRBD1 matching 10 bases. From germline, CDR1 is MDHEN and CDR2 SYDVKM. The junction had 3 bases not matched to a gene; V was cut back by 3 bases and J by 4 bases. The CDR3 has 15 residues.

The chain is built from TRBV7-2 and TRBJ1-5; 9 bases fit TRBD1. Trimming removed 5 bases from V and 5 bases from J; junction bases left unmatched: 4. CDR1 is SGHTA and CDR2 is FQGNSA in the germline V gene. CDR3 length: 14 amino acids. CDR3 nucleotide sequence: TGTGCCAGCAGCCCCCGACAGGGGGATCAGCCCCAGCATTTT. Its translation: CASSPRQGDQPQHF.

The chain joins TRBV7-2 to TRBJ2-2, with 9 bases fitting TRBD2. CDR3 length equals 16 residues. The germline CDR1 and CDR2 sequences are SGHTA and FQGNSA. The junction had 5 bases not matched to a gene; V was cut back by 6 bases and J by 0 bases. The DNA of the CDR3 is TGTGCCAGCAGTTTGGCGGGGGGGCCGAACACCGGGGAGCTGTTTTTT. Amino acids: CASSLAGGPNTGELFF.

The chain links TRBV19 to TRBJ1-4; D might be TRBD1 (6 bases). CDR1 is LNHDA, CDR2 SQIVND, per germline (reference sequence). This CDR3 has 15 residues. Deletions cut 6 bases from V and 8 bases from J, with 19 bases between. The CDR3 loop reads CASSPRHREWEKLFF. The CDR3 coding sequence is TGTGCCAGTAGCCCACGGCACAGGGAGTGGGAAAAACTGTTTTTT. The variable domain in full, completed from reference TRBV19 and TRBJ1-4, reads DGGITQSPKYLFRKEGQNVTLSCEQNLNHDAMYWYRQDPGQGLRLIYYSQIVNDFQKGDIAEGYSVSREKKESFPLTVTSAQKNPTAFYLCASSPRHREWEKLFFGSGTQLSVL.

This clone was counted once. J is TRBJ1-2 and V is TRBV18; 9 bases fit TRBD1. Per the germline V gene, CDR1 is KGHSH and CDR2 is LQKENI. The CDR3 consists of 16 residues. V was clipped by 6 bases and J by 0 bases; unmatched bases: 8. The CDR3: CASSPMGQGANYGYTF. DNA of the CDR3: TGTGCCAGCTCCCCCATGGGACAGGGTGCTAACTATGGCTACACCTTC.

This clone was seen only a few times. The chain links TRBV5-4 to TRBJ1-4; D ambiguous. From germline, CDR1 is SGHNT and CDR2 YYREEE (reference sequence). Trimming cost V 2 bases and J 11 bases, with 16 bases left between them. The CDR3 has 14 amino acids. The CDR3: CASSFMGDGKKLFF. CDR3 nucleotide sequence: TGTGCCAGCAGCTTCATGGGAGATGGGAAGAAACTGTTTTTT.

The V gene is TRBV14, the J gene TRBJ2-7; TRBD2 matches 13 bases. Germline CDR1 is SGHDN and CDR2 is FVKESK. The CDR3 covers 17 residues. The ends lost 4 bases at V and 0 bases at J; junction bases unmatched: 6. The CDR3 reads CASSLWTSGGLSYEQYF. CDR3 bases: TGTGCCAGCAGCCTGTGGACTAGCGGGGGCCTCTCCTACGAGCAGTACTTC.

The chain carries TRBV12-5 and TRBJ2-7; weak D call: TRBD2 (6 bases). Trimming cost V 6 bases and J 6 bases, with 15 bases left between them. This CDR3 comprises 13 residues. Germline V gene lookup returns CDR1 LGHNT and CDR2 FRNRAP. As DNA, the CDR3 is TGTGCTAGTGGGTTTGGCGGGGCGGTCGAGCAGTACTTC. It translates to CASGFGGAVEQYF.

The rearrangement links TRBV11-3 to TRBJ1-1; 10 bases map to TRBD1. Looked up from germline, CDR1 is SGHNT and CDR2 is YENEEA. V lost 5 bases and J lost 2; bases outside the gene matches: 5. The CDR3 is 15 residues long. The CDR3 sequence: CASSAGQGFNTEAFF. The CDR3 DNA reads TGTGCCAGCAGCGCGGGACAGGGGTTTAACACTGAAGCTTTCTTT.

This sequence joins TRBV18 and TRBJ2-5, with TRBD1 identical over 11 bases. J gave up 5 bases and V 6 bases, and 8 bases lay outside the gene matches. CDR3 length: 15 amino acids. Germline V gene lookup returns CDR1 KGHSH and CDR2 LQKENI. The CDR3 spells CASSERTGGSETQYF. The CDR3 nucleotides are TGTGCCAGCTCCGAGCGGACAGGGGGCTCGGAGACCCAGTACTTC.

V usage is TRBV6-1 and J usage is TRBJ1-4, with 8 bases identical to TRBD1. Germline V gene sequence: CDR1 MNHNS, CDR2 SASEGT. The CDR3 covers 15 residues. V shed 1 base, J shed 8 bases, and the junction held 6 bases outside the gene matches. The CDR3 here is CASSEVDRGPEKLFF. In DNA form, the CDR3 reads TGTGCCAGCAGTGAAGTAGACAGGGGCCCCGAAAAACTGTTTTTT.

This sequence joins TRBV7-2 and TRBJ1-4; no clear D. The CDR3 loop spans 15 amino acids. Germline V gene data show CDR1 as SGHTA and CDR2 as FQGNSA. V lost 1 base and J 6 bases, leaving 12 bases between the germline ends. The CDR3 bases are TGTGCCAGCAGCTTAGTGGGGAGGGTGGATGAAAAACTGTTTTTT. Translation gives CASSLVGRVDEKLFF. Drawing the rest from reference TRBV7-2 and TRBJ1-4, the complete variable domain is GAGVSQSPSNKVTEKGKDVELRCDPISGHTALYWYRQSLGQGLEFLIYFQGNSAPDKSGLPSDRFSAERTGGSVSTLTIQRTQQEDSAVYLCASSLVGRVDEKLFFGSGTQLSVL.

Here the CDR3 reads CASSLEGVADEQYF. The CDR3 DNA reads as TGTGCCAGCAGCTTGGAGGGGGTAGCTGACGAGCAGTACTTC. The V call is TRBV5-4, the J call TRBJ2-7; tentatively, D is TRBD1 (6 bases). The CDR3 covers 14 residues. Germline V CDR1 and CDR2: SGHNT, YYREEE (reference sequence). The V gene lost 0 bases and the J gene lost 5 bases, with 12 bases spanning the gap.

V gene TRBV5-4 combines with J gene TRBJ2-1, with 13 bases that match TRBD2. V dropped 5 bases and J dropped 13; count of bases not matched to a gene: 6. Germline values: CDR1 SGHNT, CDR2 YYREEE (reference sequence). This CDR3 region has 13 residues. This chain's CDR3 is CASRPGLAGTQFF. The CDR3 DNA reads TGTGCCAGCAGACCGGGACTAGCGGGGACACAGTTCTTC.

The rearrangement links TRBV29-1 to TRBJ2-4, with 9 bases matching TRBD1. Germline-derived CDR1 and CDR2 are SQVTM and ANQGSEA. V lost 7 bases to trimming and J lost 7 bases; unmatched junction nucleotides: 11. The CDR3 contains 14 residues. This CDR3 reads CSAGDHRGLNIQYF. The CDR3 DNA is TGCAGCGCTGGGGACCACAGGGGGCTGAACATTCAGTACTTC. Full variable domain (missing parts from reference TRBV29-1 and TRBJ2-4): SAVISQKPSRDICQRGTSLTIQCQVDSQVTMMFWYRQQPGQSLTLIATANQGSEATYESGFVIDKFPISRPNLTFSTLTVSNMSPEDSSIYLCSAGDHRGLNIQYFGAGTRLSVL.

CDR3 coding DNA: TGTGCCAGCAGTCCGACAGGAACCTACGAGCAGTACTTC. Its translation is CASSPTGTYEQYF. The chain is built from TRBV2 and TRBJ2-7, with D maybe TRBD1 (6 bases). V shed 5 bases and J shed 2 bases, with 10 bases lying between them. Germline loops: CDR1 SNHLY, CDR2 FYNNEI. The CDR3 length is 13 residues.

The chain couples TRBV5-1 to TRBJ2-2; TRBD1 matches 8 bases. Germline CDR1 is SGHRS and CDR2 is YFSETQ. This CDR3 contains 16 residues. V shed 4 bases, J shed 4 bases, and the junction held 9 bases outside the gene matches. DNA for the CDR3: TGCGCCAGCAGCCCCGGACAGGGTGTGACCACCGGGGAGCTGTTTTTT. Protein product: CASSPGQGVTTGELFF.

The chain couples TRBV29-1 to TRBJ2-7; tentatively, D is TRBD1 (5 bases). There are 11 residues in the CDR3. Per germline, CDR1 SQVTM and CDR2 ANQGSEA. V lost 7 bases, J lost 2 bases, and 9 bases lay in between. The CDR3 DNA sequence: TGCAGCGCCGAGACAGCCTACGAGCAGTACTTC. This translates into CSAETAYEQYF.

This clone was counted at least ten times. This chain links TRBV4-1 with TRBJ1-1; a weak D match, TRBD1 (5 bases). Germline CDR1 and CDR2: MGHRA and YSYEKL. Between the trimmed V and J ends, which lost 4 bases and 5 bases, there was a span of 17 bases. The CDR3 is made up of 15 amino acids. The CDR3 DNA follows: TGCGCCAGCAGCCCCCTGGGGCAGGGAGGAACTGAAGCTTTCTTT. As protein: CASSPLGQGGTEAFF.

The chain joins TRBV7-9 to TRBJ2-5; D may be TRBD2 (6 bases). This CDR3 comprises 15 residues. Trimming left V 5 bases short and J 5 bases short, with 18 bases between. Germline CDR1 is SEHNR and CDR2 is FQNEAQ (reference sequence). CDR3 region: CASSPHLGLGETQYF. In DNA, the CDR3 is TGTGCCAGCAGCCCCCACTTGGGACTGGGGGAGACCCAGTACTTC. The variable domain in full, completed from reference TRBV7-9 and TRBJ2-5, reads DTGVSQNPRHKITKRGQNVTFRCDPISEHNRLYWYRQTLGQGPEFLTYFQNEAQLEKSRLLSDRFSAERPKGSFSTLEIQRTEQGDSAMYLCASSPHLGLGETQYFGPGTRLLVL.